This T cell receptor (beta chain) was sequenced in a study of blood T cell repertoires in COVID-19 (dated by TCRdb to 2018 to 2020). Regarding the study in general: Collaborator samples came from the United States, Italy and Spain and covered acute and convalescent phases of COVID-19. The prospective study material was composed of cDNA or gDNA derived from T cells, B-cell-depleted T cells, or PBMCs. Deeply sampled blood TCRbeta repertoires from subjects exposed to, actively infected with, or recovered from COVID-19 were included in the dataset. The repertoires were made available in a free public database intended to serve as a resource for research on the immune response to SARS-CoV-2. The samples were drawn from two sources: the first 160 participants of the ongoing ImmuneRACE study, and over 950 subjects contributed by 6 global collaborators. Sample metadata almost always included a de-identified subject ID, COVID-19 status, age in years and sex. Where HLA class I and class II types were available, the types were taken from metadata supplied by the sample provider, not from assay-based typing.

Reading from cysteine to phenylalanine, the CDR3 counts 19 amino acids. Left in the record is the CDR3 DNA by itself, 57 bases read in frame from the first base. For CDR1 and CDR2, the germline V gene lists SQVTM and ANQGSEA. After removal of 0 bases from V and 5 bases from J, the junction retains 19 bases not matched to a gene. TCRbeta CDR3 regions were amplified from genomic DNA by means of the immunoSEQ Assay, a bias-controlled multiplex PCR. Regarding the original processing steps: Within the assay, amplification of reference gene primers was used to estimate how many nucleated cells each sample contained. To quantify the absolute abundance of each unique TCRbeta CDR3 rearrangement, sequence reads were collapsed and filtered. For each sample, productive Simpson clonality was calculated as the square root of Simpson's diversity index over productive rearrangements. TCRdb mirrors the immuneACCESS table, restricted to in-frame sequences. Some clones are absent from its copies; in checked studies, under half trace to an unresolved V gene, and the reason for the others is unknown. That table is the source of V, J and clone size, and D and trimming were worked out from the DNA. Recorded for this sample are some 50,000 clones; under 90% of them occurred a single time. The ten most abundant clones make up 25% to 30% of the sample.

Each collaborating institution followed its own protocols to collect whole blood in K2EDTA tubes. For TCRbeta analysis, collaborator samples were shipped as frozen whole blood, as isolated PBMCs, or as DNA extracted from either sample type. About this clone: Its cognate antigen has yet to be identified. Base qualities are missing; no much larger clone stands one base away.

Points the paper makes about the study in general: Clinical and demographic metadata were provided uncurated, with the amount varying by source and participant.

The clonotype originates from a human donor in a cohort sampled during active COVID-19. The sample taken for sequencing was peripheral blood. The chain is assembled from TRBV29-1 and TRBJ1-1; TRBD1 fits 9 bases in the junction. The DNA is as follows: TGCAGCGTTGAAGACCTACAAAATCTGCCCGGGACAGGGAGAACTGAAGCTTTCTTT. The resulting protein is CSVEDLQNLPGTGRTEAFF.